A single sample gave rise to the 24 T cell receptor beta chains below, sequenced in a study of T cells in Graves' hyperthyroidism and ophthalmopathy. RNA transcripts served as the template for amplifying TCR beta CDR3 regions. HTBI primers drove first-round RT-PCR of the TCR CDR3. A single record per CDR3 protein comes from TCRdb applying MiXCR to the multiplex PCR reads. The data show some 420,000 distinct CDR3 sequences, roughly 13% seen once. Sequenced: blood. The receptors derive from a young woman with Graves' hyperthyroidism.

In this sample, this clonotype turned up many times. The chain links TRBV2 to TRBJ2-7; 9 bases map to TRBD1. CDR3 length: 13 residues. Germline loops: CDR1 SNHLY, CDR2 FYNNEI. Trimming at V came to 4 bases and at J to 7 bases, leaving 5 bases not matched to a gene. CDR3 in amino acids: CASSGDRAQEQYF. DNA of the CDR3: TGTGCCAGCAGTGGGGACAGGGCTCAGGAGCAGTACTTC.

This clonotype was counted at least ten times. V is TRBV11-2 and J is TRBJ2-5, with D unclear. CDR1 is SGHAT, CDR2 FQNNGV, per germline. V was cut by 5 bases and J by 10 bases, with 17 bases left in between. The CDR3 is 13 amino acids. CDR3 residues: CASSRLEAGDQYF. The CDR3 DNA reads TGTGCCAGCAGCCGACTTGAAGCTGGGGACCAGTACTTC.

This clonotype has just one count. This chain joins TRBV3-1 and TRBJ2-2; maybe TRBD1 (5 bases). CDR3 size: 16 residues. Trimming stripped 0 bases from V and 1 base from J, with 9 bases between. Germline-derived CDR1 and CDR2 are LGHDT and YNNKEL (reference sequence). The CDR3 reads CASSQDQGRNTGELFF. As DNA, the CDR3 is TGTGCCAGCAGCCAAGATCAGGGCCGGAACACCGGGGAGCTGTTTTTT.

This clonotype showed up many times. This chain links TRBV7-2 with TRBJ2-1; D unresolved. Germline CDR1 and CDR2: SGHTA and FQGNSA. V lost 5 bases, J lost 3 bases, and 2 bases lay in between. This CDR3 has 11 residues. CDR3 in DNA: TGTGCCAGCAGCGACTACAATGAGCAGTTCTTC. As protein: CASSDYNEQFF.

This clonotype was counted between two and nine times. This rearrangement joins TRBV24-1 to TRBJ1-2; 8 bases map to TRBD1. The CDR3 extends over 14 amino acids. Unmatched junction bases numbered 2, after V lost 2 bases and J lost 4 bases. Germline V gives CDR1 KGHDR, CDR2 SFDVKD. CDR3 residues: CATSDSGGAYGYTF. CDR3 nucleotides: TGTGCCACCAGTGATTCAGGGGGCGCCTATGGCTACACCTTC.

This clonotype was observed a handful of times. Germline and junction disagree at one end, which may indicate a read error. This CDR3 is CASSPDREGWAPEF. The CDR3 coding sequence is TGTGCCAGCAGTCCAGACAGGGAAGGCTGGGCCCCGGAATTC. The J gene is TRBJ2-7, the V gene TRBV2; TRBD1 matches 7 bases. The CDR3 runs to 14 residues. Germline V gives CDR1 SNHLY, CDR2 FYNNEI.

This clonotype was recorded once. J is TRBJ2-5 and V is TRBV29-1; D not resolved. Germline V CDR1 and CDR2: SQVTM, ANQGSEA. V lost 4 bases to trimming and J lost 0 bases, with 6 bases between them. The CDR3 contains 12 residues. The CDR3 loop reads CSVVGYQETQYF. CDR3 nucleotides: TGCAGCGTTGTCGGGTACCAAGAGACCCAGTACTTC.

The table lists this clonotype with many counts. CDR3 loop: CASSGQYSNQPQHF. CDR3 DNA: TGTGCCAGCAGTGGGCAATATAGCAATCAGCCCCAGCATTTT. This rearrangement joins TRBV12-3 or TRBV12-4 to TRBJ1-5; D is ambiguous. V was clipped by 5 bases and J by 0 bases, with 8 bases between them. The CDR3 has 14 amino acids.

The CDR3 nucleotides are TGTGCCAGCAGCCAACTCGGTGGAGGCGGATGGGTGTTTTTT. Amino acids: CASSQLGGGGWVFF. The chain couples TRBV3-1 to TRBJ2-2, with a possible D match to TRBD2 (5 bases). Trimming removed 2 bases from V and 15 bases from J, with 19 bases in between. The CDR3 covers 14 residues. From germline, CDR1 is LGHDT and CDR2 YNNKEL (reference sequence).

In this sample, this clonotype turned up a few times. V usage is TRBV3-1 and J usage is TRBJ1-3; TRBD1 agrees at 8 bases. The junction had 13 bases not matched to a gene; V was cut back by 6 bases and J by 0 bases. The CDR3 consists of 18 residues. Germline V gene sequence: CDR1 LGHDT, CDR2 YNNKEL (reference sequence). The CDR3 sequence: CASRNRGQAKSSGNTIYF. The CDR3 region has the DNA TGTGCCAGCAGAAACAGGGGACAGGCCAAAAGCTCTGGAAACACCATATATTTT.

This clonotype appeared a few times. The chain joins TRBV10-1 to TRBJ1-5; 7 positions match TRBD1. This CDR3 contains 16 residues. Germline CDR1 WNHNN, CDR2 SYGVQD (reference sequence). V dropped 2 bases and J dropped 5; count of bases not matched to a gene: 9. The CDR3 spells CASSEQGGGRHQPQHF. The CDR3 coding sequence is TGCGCCAGCAGTGAGCAAGGAGGGGGCCGGCATCAGCCCCAGCATTTT.

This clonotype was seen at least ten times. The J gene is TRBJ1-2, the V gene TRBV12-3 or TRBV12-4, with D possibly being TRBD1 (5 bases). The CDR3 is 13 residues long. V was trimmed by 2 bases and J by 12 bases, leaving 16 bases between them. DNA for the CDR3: TGTGCCAGCAGTTTAAGGCAGGGTGGCGGCCACACCTTC. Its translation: CASSLRQGGGHTF.

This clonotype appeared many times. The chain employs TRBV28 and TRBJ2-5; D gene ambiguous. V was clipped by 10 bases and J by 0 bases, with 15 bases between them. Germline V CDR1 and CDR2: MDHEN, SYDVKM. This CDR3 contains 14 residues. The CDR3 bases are TGTGCCACCACGGGCCGCACCAACCAAGAGACCCAGTACTTC. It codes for CATTGRTNQETQYF.

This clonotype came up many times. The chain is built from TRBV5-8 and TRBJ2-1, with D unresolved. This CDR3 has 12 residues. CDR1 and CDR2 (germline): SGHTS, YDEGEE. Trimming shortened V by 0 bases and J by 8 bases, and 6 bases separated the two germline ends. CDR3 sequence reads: CASSLGEDEQFF. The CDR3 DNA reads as TGTGCCAGCAGCTTGGGCGAAGATGAGCAGTTCTTC.

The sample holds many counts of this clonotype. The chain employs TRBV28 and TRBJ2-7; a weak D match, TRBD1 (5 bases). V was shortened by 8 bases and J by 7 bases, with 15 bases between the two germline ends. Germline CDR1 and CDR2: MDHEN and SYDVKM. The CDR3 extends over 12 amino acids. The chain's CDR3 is CASAWGSREQYF. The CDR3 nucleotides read TGTGCCAGCGCGTGGGGCTCGAGGGAGCAGTACTTC.

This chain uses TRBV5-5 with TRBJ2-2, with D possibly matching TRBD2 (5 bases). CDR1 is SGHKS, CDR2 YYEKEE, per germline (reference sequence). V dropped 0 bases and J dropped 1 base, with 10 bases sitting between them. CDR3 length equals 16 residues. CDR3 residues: CASSLGPAVNTGELFF. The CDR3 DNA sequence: TGTGCCAGCAGCTTGGGGCCAGCGGTGAACACCGGGGAGCTGTTTTTT.

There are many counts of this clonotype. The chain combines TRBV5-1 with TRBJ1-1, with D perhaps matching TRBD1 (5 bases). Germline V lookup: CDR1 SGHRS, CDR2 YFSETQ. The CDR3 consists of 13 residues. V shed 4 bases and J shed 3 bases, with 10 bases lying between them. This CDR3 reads CASSPTGDTEAFF. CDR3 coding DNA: TGCGCCAGCAGCCCCACGGGGGACACTGAAGCTTTCTTT.

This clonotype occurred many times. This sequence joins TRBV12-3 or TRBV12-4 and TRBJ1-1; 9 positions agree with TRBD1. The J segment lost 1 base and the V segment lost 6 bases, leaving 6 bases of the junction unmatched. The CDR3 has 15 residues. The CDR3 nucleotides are TGTGCCAGCAGGGGCGGACAGGGGTGGAACACTGAAGCTTTCTTT. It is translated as CASRGGQGWNTEAFF.

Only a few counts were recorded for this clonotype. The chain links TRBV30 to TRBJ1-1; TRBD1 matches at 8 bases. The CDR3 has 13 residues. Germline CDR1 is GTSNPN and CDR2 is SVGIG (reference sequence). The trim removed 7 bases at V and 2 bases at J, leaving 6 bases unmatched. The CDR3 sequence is CASLGQENTEAFF. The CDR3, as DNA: TGTGCCTCCCTGGGACAGGAAAACACTGAAGCTTTCTTT.

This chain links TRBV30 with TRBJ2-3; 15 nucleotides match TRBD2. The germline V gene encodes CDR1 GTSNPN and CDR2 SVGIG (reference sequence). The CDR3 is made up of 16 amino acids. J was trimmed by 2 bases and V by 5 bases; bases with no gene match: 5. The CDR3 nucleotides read TGTGCCTGGGGGGGACTAGCGGGAGGACCCACAGATACGCAGTATTTT. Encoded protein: CAWGGLAGGPTDTQYF. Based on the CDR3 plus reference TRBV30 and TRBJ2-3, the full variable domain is SQTIHQWPATLVQPVGSPLSLECTVEGTSNPNLYWYRQAAGRGLQLLFYSVGIGQISSEVPQNLSASRPQDRQFILSSKKLLLSDSGFYLCAWGGLAGGPTDTQYFGPGTRLTVL.

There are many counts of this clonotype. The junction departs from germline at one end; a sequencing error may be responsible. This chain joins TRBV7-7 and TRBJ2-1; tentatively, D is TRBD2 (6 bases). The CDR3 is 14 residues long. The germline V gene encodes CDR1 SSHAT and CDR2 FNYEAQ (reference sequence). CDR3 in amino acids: CASSPWDSYNEQFF. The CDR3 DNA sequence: TGTGCTAGCAGCCCGTGGGACTCGTACAATGAGCAGTTCTTC.

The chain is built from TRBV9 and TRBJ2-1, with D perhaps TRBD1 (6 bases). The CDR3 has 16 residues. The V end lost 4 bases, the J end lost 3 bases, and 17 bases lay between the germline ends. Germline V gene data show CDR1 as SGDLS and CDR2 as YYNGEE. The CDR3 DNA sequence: TGTGCCAGCAGCCCTCCGACAGGACGATACTACAATGAGCAGTTCTTC. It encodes CASSPPTGRYYNEQFF. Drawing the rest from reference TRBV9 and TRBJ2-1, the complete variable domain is DSGVTQTPKHLITATGQRVTLRCSPRSGDLSVYWYQQSLDQGLQFLIQYYNGEERAKGNILERFSAQQFPDLHSELNLSSLELGDSALYFCASSPPTGRYYNEQFFGPGTRLTVL.

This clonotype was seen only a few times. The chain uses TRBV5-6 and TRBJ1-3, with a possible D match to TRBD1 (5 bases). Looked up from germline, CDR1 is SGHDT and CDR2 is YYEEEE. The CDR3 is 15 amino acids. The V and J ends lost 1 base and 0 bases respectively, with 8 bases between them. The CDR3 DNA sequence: TGTGCCAGCAGCTTGAGGGACCGCTCTGGAAACACCATATATTTT. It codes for CASSLRDRSGNTIYF.

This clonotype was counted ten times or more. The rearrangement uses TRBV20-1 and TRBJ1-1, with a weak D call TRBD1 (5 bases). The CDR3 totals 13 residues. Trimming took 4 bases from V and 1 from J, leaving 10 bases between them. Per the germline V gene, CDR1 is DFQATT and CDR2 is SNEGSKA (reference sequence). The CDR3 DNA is TGCAGTGCTATAGTTGACAGGAACACTGAAGCTTTCTTT. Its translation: CSAIVDRNTEAFF.